This TCR beta chain was found in a study of blood T cell repertoires in COVID-19. About the study: The study drew acute and convalescent COVID-19 samples from the United States, Italy and Spain. Sample material is recorded as cDNA or gDNA derived from T cells, B-cell-depleted T cells, or PBMCs.

Authors' methods: For nucleated cells, counts were estimated from reference gene primer amplification. The protocol was immunoSEQ multiplex PCR, while the TCRdb copy is restricted to in-frame clones and leaves out a portion. The V and J calls and clone size were taken over from that table, and D and trimming were inferred from the DNA. The table lists a few hundred thousand clones, about nine tenths of them singletons, with 3% in the top ten. The source of this sequence is a woman aged 25 to 39 with active or convalescent COVID-19. Sequenced material: peripheral blood.

CDR3 nucleotides: TGCGCCAGCAGCTTGTTCCTCCAAGAGACCCAGTACTTC. It is translated as CASSLFLQETQYF. The chain joins TRBV5-1 to TRBJ2-5, with D uncertain. The CDR3 is 13 amino acids. Between the trimmed V and J ends, which lost 1 base and 1 base, there was a span of 5 bases. The germline V gene has CDR1 SGHRS and CDR2 YFSETQ.